This is a list of T cell receptor beta chains from one sample in a study of memory CD4+ T cells and cytomegalovirus serostatus. Produced via immunoSEQ multiplex PCR; TCRdb's table is partial and in-frame only. The sample contains about 45,000 clones, about 78% of which appear only once. Source material: memory CD4+ T cells from blood. The receptors come from an adult in good health and CMV-seronegative. Both conserved end residues are trimmed from each CDR3. The D gene is left open where the match is weak. Clone size is given for some rows only: seen once, a few or many times, or a class if the clone is expanded.

TRBD2 15 TRBJ2-3 once TRBV5-8 ASSLWDGGAGTDTQY
TRBD1 14 TRBJ1-6 few TRBV27 ASSLQGQGFRSPLH
NA 11 TRBJ1-1 NA TRBV27 ASSFRRNTEAF
NA 13 TRBJ2-7 NA TRBV5-1 ASSLAQGVSYEQY
TRBD2 16 TRBJ2-1 NA TRBV15 ATSRSFTLAGGHNEQF
NA 12 TRBJ2-3 NA TRBV9 ASSVGNSRDTQY
NA 8 TRBJ2-7 NA TRBV6-1 ASREEEQY
NA 11 TRBJ2-3 NA TRBV29-1 SVFGSFTDTQY
NA 15 TRBJ1-6 NA TRBV6-1 ASSERTSNSYNSPLH
NA 12 TRBJ2-6 NA TRBV30 ACDSRSGANVLT
NA 14 TRBJ1-3 once TRBV7-2 ASSPSGGGTGNTIY
NA 12 TRBJ1-1 NA TRBV28 ASSLGRVVTEAF
NA 11 TRBJ1-4 few TRBV4-1 ASSQVSSEKLF
NA 15 TRBJ1-4 NA TRBV4-3 ASSQDWRVATNEKLF
NA 14 TRBJ1-5 NA TRBV2 ASSGNRGGSNQPQH
NA 13 TRBJ2-7 few TRBV5-1 ASSPGRGLSYEQY
TRBD1 20 TRBJ2-6 few TRBV27 ASSLVYWVGTGERGGANVLT
NA 13 TRBJ1-4 NA TRBV7-6 ASSGETGDNEKLF
NA 13 TRBJ1-1 NA TRBV28 ASTQVKHQNTEAF
NA 13 TRBJ1-5 NA TRBV19 ASGEGRGSNQPQH
TRBD1 13 TRBJ2-2 NA TRBV7-7 ASSLMGQGTGELF
TRBD1 13 TRBJ1-4 NA TRBV9 ASSPGTGVGEKLF
NA 9 TRBJ2-1 NA TRBV20-1 SPTGYNEQF
NA 12 TRBJ1-2 NA TRBV14 ASSQDGLGYGYT
TRBD2 16 TRBJ2-7 NA TRBV4-2 ASSQDTSSGGVIYEQY
TRBD1 13 TRBJ1-5 NA TRBV11-2 ASSLGPGQNQPQH